This entry concerns a single TCR beta chain. This clonotype was observed at least ten times. Its antigen remains unidentified. Qualities for individual bases were not recorded, and no much larger clone is one base off. The sample originates from a study of T cells in Graves' hyperthyroidism and ophthalmopathy (dated by TCRdb to the late 2010s). As for the study more broadly: Peripheral blood samples were taken at the time of initial diagnosis, prior to any treatment. To identify distinguishing TCR V-J signatures, a discovery cohort of around 100 patients was used, comprising 40 to 45 with Graves' ophthalmopathy and approximately 57 with stable Graves' hyperthyroidism. Prospective prediction of ophthalmopathy was tested in an independent validation cohort consisting of 18 to 20 hyperthyroidism patients and around 16 patients who later progressed to ophthalmopathy. The roughly 100 discovery patients were randomly split 7:3 into training and test sets. In more than 5 Graves' hyperthyroidism patients, the study also compared T-cell repertoires from thyroid tissue with T-cell repertoires from blood. After sampling, hyperthyroidism patients received methimazole starting at 30 mg daily, and ophthalmopathy patients received high-dose intravenous methylprednisolone. The paper describes TCR Vbeta CDR3 sequencing of some 130 peripheral blood samples, made up of 43 ophthalmopathy patients, 70 to 75 hyperthyroidism patients and 17 progressor patients. Overall results and qualifications from the work: Sample size was not statistically predetermined, and investigators were not blinded to group allocation. Most expanded thyroid clonotypes (frequency above 0.001) were also detected in blood, a finding suggesting that blood repertoires may reflect thyroid immune responses. In cross-validation, a model built on a 13 V-J signature told ophthalmopathy apart from stable hyperthyroidism with just under 90% sensitivity and 81% to 82% specificity, and in testing the same model reached 80%/75%. In validation, progression to ophthalmopathy was predicted by the model with 70.59% sensitivity and 72.22% specificity, a median of roughly six months before onset.

Ophthalmopathy patients had moderately to severely active disease, with a Clinical Activity Score of 3 or more, a NOSPECS grade of 4 or more, and a disease duration of less than 3 months. Patients with uncontrolled infections, other autoimmune diseases, pregnancy or lactation were excluded. Diagnoses relied on clinical symptoms, serum thyroxine and TRAb, thyroid ultrasound and orbital computed tomography. Ficoll-Paque density gradient centrifugation was used to isolate PBMCs from 8 to 10 ml of fresh peripheral blood. Total RNA was extracted using Trizol reagent, and RNA quality was assessed on an Agilent 2100 Bioanalyzer. The TCR beta CDR3 regions were amplified from RNA transcripts. The first round of RT-PCR for the TCR CDR3 was performed with the HTBI primer set and the Qiagen OneStep RT-PCR kit. Libraries were constructed in a second round of multiplex PCR, after which size selection and purification were carried out. The libraries were sequenced on an Illumina HiSeq2000 using paired-end 100 bp reads. The study's processing was this. SOAPnuke was used to process the raw data, removing reads that contained adapters or uncalled bases, had a mean Phred below 15, or lacked an exact match to the constant primer or identifier. High-quality paired reads were merged using COPE v1.2.5, and each unique nucleotide sequence was defined as a clonotype. MiTCR v1.1 was used to align clonotypes to the IMGT TRBV, TRBD and TRBJ reference segments. The analysis was restricted to V-J combinations with a frequency above 0.0001, which together covered 99.2% of the repertoires. A TCS score was defined as the ratio of F50 (clonal expansion) to E x V (chaos), with BLOSUM62-based TCRdist applied between CDR3 peptides within each V-J. Welch's t-statistics and random forest reduced roughly 540 V-J features to under 15, which were used in a naive Bayes classifier (R e1071). The public sequencing data were trimmed at Q25 with fastp and processed into clonotypes with MiXCR by TCRdb, which kept only in-frame beta chains. CDR3 protein duplicates are merged, each entry listing the most common genes and DNA. TCRdb, rather than the study authors, made the V and J calls. For this sample there are some 350,000 distinct CDR3 sequences; approximately 14% appear just once. The ten largest clones capture roughly a fifth of the sample.

The CDR3 holds 15 amino acids from the cysteine to the phenylalanine. Only the CDR3 DNA is retained, 45 bases long and in frame from the first base. Deletion took 4 bases off V and 7 bases off J, with a span of 19 bases between the germline ends. Based on the germline V gene, the CDR1 and CDR2 sequences are SNHLY and FYNNEI. This TCR was sampled from a woman aged 60-75 years with Graves' ophthalmopathy. The sample comprised blood. Recombination joined TRBV2 with TRBJ2-5, with no reliable assignment of the D segment. The DNA sequence follows: TGTGCCAGCAGTGGATTTATGGGTGGGTTCGGGACCCAGTACTTC. It is translated as CASSGFMGGFGTQYF. With all but the CDR3 taken from the reference TRBV2 and TRBJ2-5 genes, the full variable domain is: EPEVTQTPSHQVTQMGQEVILRCVPISNHLYFYWYRQILGQKVEFLVSFYNNEISEKSEIFDDQFSVERPDGSNFTLKIRSTKLEDSAMYFCASSGFMGGFGTQYFGPGTRLLVL.